A selection of T cell receptor beta chains follows, all from one sample in a study of blood T cell repertoires in COVID-19. TCRdb's table, derived via immunoSEQ multiplex PCR, lists solely in-frame clones and lacks some. The sample consists of 350,000 or so clones, about 90% of them appearing once. The sequenced sample consisted of PBMCs or T cells enriched from blood (not recorded which). The origin of the receptors is a woman in her 30s who had recovered from COVID-19. CDR3s include the opening cysteine and the closing phenylalanine or tryptophan. The D gene is left open where the match is weak. Clone size is not always given. Where it is, it says once, few, many or a class for expanded clones.

abundance	v_gene	j_gene	d_gene	CDR3nt	CDR3aa
.	TRBV7-9	TRBJ2-2	.	TGTGCCAGCAGCGCAGACAGCGCCGGGGAGCTGTTTTTT	CASSADSAGELFF
.	TRBV7-9	TRBJ2-7	.	TGTGCCAGCAGCTTAGGTGGGTTAGCCGAGCAGTACTTC	CASSLGGLAEQYF
.	TRBV6-2/TRBV6-3	TRBJ1-2	TRBD1	TGTGCCAGCAGTTACGAGAGGGGGCGTTATCAAGGCTACACCTTC	CASSYERGRYQGYTF
.	TRBV18	TRBJ1-5	.	TGTGCCAGCTCGCCGGGGTGGAATCAGCCCCAGCATTTT	CASSPGWNQPQHF
.	TRBV28	TRBJ1-2	TRBD1	TGTGCCAGCAGTGATGGGACAGGGGTCGGCTACACCTTC	CASSDGTGVGYTF
.	TRBV10-3	TRBJ2-3	.	TGTGCCATCAGTATTGGGGCCGAGGGCACAGATACGCAGTATTTT	CAISIGAEGTDTQYF
few	TRBV7-2	TRBJ1-5	TRBD1	TGTGCCAGCAGCGCCGGGACAGGGAATTTACGCAATCAGCCCCAGCATTTT	CASSAGTGNLRNQPQHF
once	TRBV18	TRBJ1-2	TRBD1	TGTGCCAGCTCAGGCGGACAGGATTATGGCTACACCTTC	CASSGGQDYGYTF
.	TRBV29-1	TRBJ1-1	TRBD1	TGCAGCGTTGAGGCACTGGACAGGGGTCACACTGAAGCTTTCTTT	CSVEALDRGHTEAFF
.	TRBV30	TRBJ1-6	.	TGTGCCTGGAGTGTACAGGGATATAATTCACCCCTCCACTTT	CAWSVQGYNSPLHF
.	TRBV18	TRBJ2-2	TRBD1	TGTGCCAGCTCACCAGGTCGCCAGGGGGAGAACACCGGGGAGCTGTTTTTT	CASSPGRQGENTGELFF
few	TRBV5-6	TRBJ2-7	TRBD1	TGTGCCAGCAGCCTTCCGGGACAGGGGCTCTACGAGCAGTACTTC	CASSLPGQGLYEQYF
few	TRBV30	TRBJ2-2	TRBD1	TGTGCCTGGAGTCACCAGGGGGCGAAGAGCGGGGAGCTGTTTTTT	CAWSHQGAKSGELFF
.	TRBV5-1	TRBJ2-2	.	TGCGCCAGCAGCCCCGGACCCGAGGGGGACGGGGAGCTGTTTTTT	CASSPGPEGDGELFF
.	TRBV29-1	TRBJ1-1	.	TGCAGCGCTGGACTCTTACTGAACACTGAAGCTTTCTTT	CSAGLLLNTEAFF
.	TRBV6-5	TRBJ1-2	.	TGTGCCAGCACCACGACAAAAAACTATGGCTACACCTTC	CASTTTKNYGYTF
.	TRBV3-1/TRBV3-2	TRBJ2-1	.	TGTGCCAGCAGCCAATTCTCGGGACTTCCTCTCTACAATGAGCAGTTCTTC	CASSQFSGLPLYNEQFF
.	TRBV14	TRBJ2-1	TRBD2	TGTGCCAGCAGCCCTTTAACGGGGGGGCAAGTGAATGAGCAGTTCTTC	CASSPLTGGQVNEQFF
.	TRBV27	TRBJ1-6	TRBD1	TGTGCCAGCAGCGACAGGGTGGTCCATAATTCACCCCTCCACTTT	CASSDRVVHNSPLHF
few	TRBV28	TRBJ1-2	TRBD1	TGTGCCAGCAGACCAGGGGGCGGTCATGGCTACACCTTC	CASRPGGGHGYTF